The source of this T cell receptor beta chain is a study of blood T cell repertoires in COVID-19. Study-wide context: Sites in the United States, Italy and Spain provided acute and convalescent COVID-19 samples.

Germline V gives CDR1 SGHDT, CDR2 YYEEEE. The CDR3 is made up of 13 amino acids. V lost 0 bases, J lost 5 bases, and 1 base stayed unmatched. Repertoires were generated with immunoSEQ multiplex PCR, while TCRdb's copy carries only in-frame clones and drops some. The sample carries under 80,000 clones, 65% to 85% recorded once. The rearrangement links TRBV5-6 to TRBJ1-2; 7 bases align to TRBD1. The TCR comes from a man between 60 and 75 years old with COVID-19, enrolled during active disease. The specimen sequenced was peripheral blood. CDR3 amino acids: CASSLGTGYGYTF. CDR3 sequence (DNA): TGTGCCAGCAGCTTGGGGACAGGATATGGCTACACCTTC.